The 27 T cell receptor beta chains below were found in one sample sequenced in a study of T cells in Graves' hyperthyroidism and ophthalmopathy. TCR beta CDR3 sequences were amplified from RNA transcripts. First-round RT-PCR with HTBI primers amplified the TCR CDR3 region. TCRdb ran MiXCR on the multiplex PCR reads and lists one entry per CDR3 protein. Among roughly 380,000 distinct CDR3 sequences listed, roughly 13% were seen once. Input material: blood. These receptors were obtained from a man younger than 45 with Graves' hyperthyroidism that later progressed to Graves' ophthalmopathy.

In its sample, this clonotype was seen many times. V and J are TRBV20-1 and TRBJ2-3; D is undetermined. Trimming removed 6 bases at V and 9 bases at J, with 22 bases between. CDR3 size: 14 residues. Per the germline V gene, CDR1 is DFQATT and CDR2 is SNEGSKA (reference sequence). CDR3 sequence reads: CSASPWSRTHTQYF. In DNA, the CDR3 is TGCAGTGCCAGCCCCTGGTCTAGGACCCACACGCAGTATTTT.

The rearrangement joins TRBV7-8 to TRBJ2-7, with TRBD1 identical over 10 bases. V gave up 1 base and J gave up 5 bases; unmatched junction bases: 8. Germline V gene lookup returns CDR1 SGHVS and CDR2 FQNEAQ. The CDR3 covers 16 residues. CDR3 residues: CASSLGGTGDHHEQYF. The CDR3 DNA sequence: TGTGCCAGCAGCTTAGGCGGGACAGGGGATCACCACGAGCAGTACTTC.

There are many counts of this clonotype. This chain joins TRBV7-9 and TRBJ2-1, with a possible D match to TRBD2 (6 bases). Per the germline V gene, CDR1 is SEHNR and CDR2 is FQNEAQ (reference sequence). The CDR3 contains 15 residues. V lost 1 base and J lost 7, with 14 bases in between. The CDR3 protein is CASSLGLEGWNEQFF. The DNA of the CDR3 is TGTGCCAGCAGCTTAGGACTAGAGGGCTGGAATGAGCAGTTCTTC.

This clonotype was picked up a small number of times. V and J are TRBV14 and TRBJ2-3, with a possible D match to TRBD2 (5 bases). The V end was cut by 2 bases, the J end by 2 bases, with 11 bases between. Germline assignment: CDR1 SGHDN and CDR2 FVKESK. This CDR3 comprises 15 residues. The CDR3 loop is CASSQTEGFTDTQYF. CDR3 sequence (DNA): TGTGCCAGCAGCCAAACTGAGGGCTTCACAGATACGCAGTATTTT.

About this clonotype itself: A much bigger clone sits one base away, suggesting this may be a read error. This chain joins TRBV12-3 or TRBV12-4 and TRBJ2-4; D perhaps matches TRBD2 (5 bases). The CDR3 is made up of 13 amino acids. This chain's CDR3 is CASSFLAKNVQYF. The CDR3 DNA follows: TGTGCCAGCAGTTTTCTAGCCAAAAACGTTCAGTACTTC.

This clonotype appeared once. A much larger clone differs from this one at a single base, so this may be a read error. The V call is TRBV19, the J call TRBJ2-7, with 8 bases identical to TRBD2. CDR1 and CDR2 from the germline V gene are LNHDA and SQIVND (reference sequence). The CDR3 runs 15 residues. This CDR3 is CASSTGGLQIHERYF. Written as DNA, the CDR3 is TGTGCCAGTAGTACGGGGGGGCTCCAGATCCACGAGCGGTACTTC.

This clonotype was counted many times. The chain links TRBV5-5 to TRBJ2-5, with 7 bases matching TRBD1. J was trimmed by 3 bases and V by 6 bases; bases with no gene match: 5. The CDR3 totals 13 residues. CDR1 and CDR2 (germline): SGHKS, YYEKEE (reference sequence). The CDR3 DNA follows: TGTGCCAGCACTTTCGGGACAGAAGAGACCCAGTACTTC. Translating gives CASTFGTEETQYF.

This clonotype was picked up many times. The chain is built from TRBV7-2 and TRBJ1-2; D is unresolved. In germline, CDR1 is SGHTA, CDR2 FQGNSA. The CDR3 has 13 amino acids. Trimming cost V 6 bases and J 2 bases, with 10 bases left between them. CDR3 in amino acids: CASRVGGNYGYTF. The CDR3 DNA sequence: TGTGCCAGCAGGGTTGGTGGGAACTATGGCTACACCTTC.

The chain combines TRBV3-1 with TRBJ2-3, with 10 nucleotides matching TRBD2. The ends lost 6 bases at V and 7 bases at J; junction bases unmatched: 10. The V gene's germline CDR1 is LGHDT and CDR2 YNNKEL (reference sequence). CDR3 length: 15 amino acids. In DNA, the CDR3 is TGTGCCAGCAGTCTAGCGGGGGCCTCCCTGAATACGCAGTATTTT. This gives the protein CASSLAGASLNTQYF.

The chain joins TRBV13 to TRBJ1-6; 9 bases fit TRBD1. Germline V gene data show CDR1 as PRHDT and CDR2 as FYEKMQ (reference sequence). V lost 5 bases, J lost 10 bases, and 9 bases stayed unmatched. The CDR3 sequence is 15 residues long. CDR3 nucleotide sequence: TGTGCCAGCAGCCCTCCGGGACAGGGAGACTCACCCCTCCACTTT. Translation gives CASSPPGQGDSPLHF.

This clonotype came up many times. The CDR3: CASSLDTGPANYGYTF. The CDR3 region has the DNA TGTGCCAGCAGCTTGGATACGGGGCCAGCTAACTATGGCTACACCTTC. The chain links TRBV5-6 to TRBJ1-2; tentatively, D is TRBD1 (5 bases). V was clipped by 0 bases and J by 0 bases, with 12 bases between them. The length of the CDR3 is 16 residues. The germline gives CDR1 SGHDT, CDR2 YYEEEE.

This clonotype was observed many times. The rearrangement links TRBV11-2 to TRBJ1-2; D is perhaps TRBD1 (5 bases). CDR3 length: 14 amino acids. Germline loops: CDR1 SGHAT, CDR2 FQNNGV. V lost 4 bases and J lost 3, with 12 bases in between. Here the CDR3 reads CASSSGAYDYGYTF. In DNA, the CDR3 is TGTGCCAGCAGCTCCGGGGCATACGACTATGGCTACACCTTC.

The CDR3 bases are TGTGCCAGCAGTTTCGAGACAGGGGCCCAAGAGACCCAGTACTTC. Protein product: CASSFETGAQETQYF. This chain links TRBV28 with TRBJ2-5; TRBD1 matches 8 bases. Trimming at V came to 3 bases and at J to 1 base, leaving 4 bases not matched to a gene. Germline values: CDR1 MDHEN, CDR2 SYDVKM. This CDR3 spans 15 amino acids.

In its sample, this clonotype was seen many times. The chain is built from TRBV12-3 or TRBV12-4 and TRBJ2-2, with 11 bases matching TRBD1. The ends lost 7 bases at V and 4 bases at J; junction bases unmatched: 8. The CDR3 has 16 residues. This CDR3 reads CASTFGQGAFTGELFF. Here the CDR3 DNA reads TGTGCCAGCACCTTCGGACAGGGGGCATTCACCGGGGAGCTGTTTTTT.

This clonotype was found many times. The rearrangement uses TRBV7-9 and TRBJ2-1, with a weak D call TRBD1 (6 bases). The V end was cut by 5 bases, the J end by 2 bases, with 13 bases between. The CDR3 extends over 15 amino acids. The V gene's germline CDR1 is SEHNR and CDR2 FQNEAQ (reference sequence). The CDR3 protein is CASSPDRKPYNEQFF. The DNA for the CDR3 is TGTGCCAGCAGCCCAGACAGGAAACCCTACAATGAGCAGTTCTTC.

This clonotype showed up many times. CDR3 coding DNA: TGCGCCAGCACCGCGGGACTAGCGGGGGGCCGAACCATCTACGAGCAGTACTTC. This gives the protein CASTAGLAGGRTIYEQYF. V is TRBV10-2 and J is TRBJ2-7; 15 nucleotides line up with TRBD2. Germline loops: CDR1 WSHSY, CDR2 SAAADI. The trim removed 7 bases at V and 3 bases at J, leaving 13 bases unmatched. The CDR3 covers 18 residues.

Turning to this clonotype: One end of the junction fails to match germline, which may point to a read error. The V and J genes are TRBV16 and TRBJ2-2, with a weak D call TRBD2 (5 bases). This CDR3 spans 12 amino acids. CDR1 is KGHSY, CDR2 FQNENV, per germline. DNA for the CDR3: TGTGCCAGCAGCCAATTCACCGGGGAGCCGTTTTTT. It encodes CASSQFTGEPFF.

This clonotype occurred a few times. This chain connects TRBV20-1 to TRBJ1-5; TRBD1 aligns across 8 bases. V shed 1 base and J 5 bases; nucleotides not matched to a gene: 4. Looked up from germline, CDR1 is DFQATT and CDR2 is SNEGSKA (reference sequence). This CDR3 comprises 14 residues. The CDR3 here is CSARGQGFYQPQHF. CDR3 coding DNA: TGCAGTGCTAGAGGACAGGGGTTTTATCAGCCCCAGCATTTT.

For this clonotype: Mismatch with germline at one junction end may stem from a read error. The chain links TRBV6-5 to TRBJ2-2; D gene uncertain. This CDR3 is built from 16 residues. Germline V gene lookup returns CDR1 MNHEY and CDR2 SVGAGI. CDR3 DNA: TGTGCCAGCAGTGACTCGGCGCTAACGAACACCGGGGAGCTGTTTTTT. Translating gives CASSDSALTNTGELFF.

The V and J genes are TRBV9 and TRBJ2-1; D unclear. The CDR3 extends over 15 amino acids. Trimming left V 0 bases short and J 6 bases short, with 13 bases between. Germline CDR1 SGDLS, CDR2 YYNGEE. The CDR3 region has the DNA TGTGCCAGCAGCGTAGGTTCGAGCTCGGGCAATGAGCAGTTCTTC. Its translation is CASSVGSSSGNEQFF.

This clonotype was detected ten times or more. The chain carries TRBV18 and TRBJ2-1; 7 bases align to TRBD1. CDR1 and CDR2 (germline): KGHSH, LQKENI. The ends lost 5 bases at V and 8 bases at J; junction bases unmatched: 6. The CDR3 has 13 residues. The CDR3 bases are TGTGCCAGCTCATCCCGACAGGGAGATGAGCAGTTCTTC. It encodes CASSSRQGDEQFF.

This clonotype was observed a few times. The chain carries TRBV19 and TRBJ2-5; a possible D gene is TRBD1 (5 bases). V lost 3 bases, J lost 4 bases, and 9 bases lay in between. The CDR3 extends over 13 amino acids. Germline lookup yields CDR1 LNHDA and CDR2 SQIVND (reference sequence). The CDR3 spells CASSILQGETQYF. Here the CDR3 DNA reads TGTGCCAGTAGTATTCTGCAGGGAGAGACCCAGTACTTC.

At least ten counts were recorded for this clonotype. The rearrangement joins TRBV28 to TRBJ2-7; no definite D call. The CDR3 is 11 residues long. V dropped 5 bases and J dropped 3 bases, with 5 bases sitting between them. From germline, CDR1 is MDHEN and CDR2 SYDVKM. The CDR3 bases are TGTGCCAGCAGTGTAAACTACGAGCAGTACTTC. This encodes CASSVNYEQYF.

This clonotype was detected only once. The chain has TRBV9 and TRBJ2-4, with 7 nucleotides matching TRBD1. Trimming cost V 2 bases and J 6 bases; bases outside gene matches: 11. CDR1 is SGDLS and CDR2 is YYNGEE in the germline V gene. There are 16 residues in the CDR3. The CDR3 region has the DNA TGTGCCAGCAGCGTCCCGCCGACAGGGCCAAGAAACATTCAGTACTTC. This gives the protein CASSVPPTGPRNIQYF.

This clonotype was counted a few times. The chain has TRBV3-1 and TRBJ1-2, with a tentative D call TRBD1 (6 bases). V lost 2 bases and J 1 base, leaving 14 bases between the germline ends. CDR3 size: 16 residues. The germline V gene encodes CDR1 LGHDT and CDR2 YNNKEL (reference sequence). The CDR3 loop reads CASSQSGTPINYGYTF. The CDR3 coding sequence is TGTGCCAGCAGCCAATCCGGGACACCCATTAACTATGGCTACACCTTC.

The CDR3 sequence: CSVVGLYGYTF. The CDR3 DNA reads TGCAGCGTCGTAGGGCTCTATGGCTACACCTTC. The rearrangement uses TRBV29-1 and TRBJ1-2; D gene unclear. The CDR3 consists of 11 residues. Trimming cost V 6 bases and J 4 bases, with 9 bases left between them. The V gene's germline CDR1 is SQVTM and CDR2 ANQGSEA.

CDR3 nucleotides: TGTGCCAGCAGGGAACCTAGCGGGGGGCGACACGAGCAGTACTTC. Its translation is CASREPSGGRHEQYF. This chain connects TRBV28 to TRBJ2-7, with 11 bases fitting TRBD2. Germline lookup yields CDR1 MDHEN and CDR2 SYDVKM. J gave up 5 bases and V 6 bases, and 9 bases lay outside the gene matches. This CDR3 spans 15 amino acids. Drawing the rest from reference TRBV28 and TRBJ2-7, the complete variable domain is DVKVTQSSRYLVKRTGEKVFLECVQDMDHENMFWYRQDPGLGLRLIYFSYDVKMKEKGDIPEGYSVSREKKERFSLILESASTNQTSMYLCASREPSGGRHEQYFGPGTRLTVT.